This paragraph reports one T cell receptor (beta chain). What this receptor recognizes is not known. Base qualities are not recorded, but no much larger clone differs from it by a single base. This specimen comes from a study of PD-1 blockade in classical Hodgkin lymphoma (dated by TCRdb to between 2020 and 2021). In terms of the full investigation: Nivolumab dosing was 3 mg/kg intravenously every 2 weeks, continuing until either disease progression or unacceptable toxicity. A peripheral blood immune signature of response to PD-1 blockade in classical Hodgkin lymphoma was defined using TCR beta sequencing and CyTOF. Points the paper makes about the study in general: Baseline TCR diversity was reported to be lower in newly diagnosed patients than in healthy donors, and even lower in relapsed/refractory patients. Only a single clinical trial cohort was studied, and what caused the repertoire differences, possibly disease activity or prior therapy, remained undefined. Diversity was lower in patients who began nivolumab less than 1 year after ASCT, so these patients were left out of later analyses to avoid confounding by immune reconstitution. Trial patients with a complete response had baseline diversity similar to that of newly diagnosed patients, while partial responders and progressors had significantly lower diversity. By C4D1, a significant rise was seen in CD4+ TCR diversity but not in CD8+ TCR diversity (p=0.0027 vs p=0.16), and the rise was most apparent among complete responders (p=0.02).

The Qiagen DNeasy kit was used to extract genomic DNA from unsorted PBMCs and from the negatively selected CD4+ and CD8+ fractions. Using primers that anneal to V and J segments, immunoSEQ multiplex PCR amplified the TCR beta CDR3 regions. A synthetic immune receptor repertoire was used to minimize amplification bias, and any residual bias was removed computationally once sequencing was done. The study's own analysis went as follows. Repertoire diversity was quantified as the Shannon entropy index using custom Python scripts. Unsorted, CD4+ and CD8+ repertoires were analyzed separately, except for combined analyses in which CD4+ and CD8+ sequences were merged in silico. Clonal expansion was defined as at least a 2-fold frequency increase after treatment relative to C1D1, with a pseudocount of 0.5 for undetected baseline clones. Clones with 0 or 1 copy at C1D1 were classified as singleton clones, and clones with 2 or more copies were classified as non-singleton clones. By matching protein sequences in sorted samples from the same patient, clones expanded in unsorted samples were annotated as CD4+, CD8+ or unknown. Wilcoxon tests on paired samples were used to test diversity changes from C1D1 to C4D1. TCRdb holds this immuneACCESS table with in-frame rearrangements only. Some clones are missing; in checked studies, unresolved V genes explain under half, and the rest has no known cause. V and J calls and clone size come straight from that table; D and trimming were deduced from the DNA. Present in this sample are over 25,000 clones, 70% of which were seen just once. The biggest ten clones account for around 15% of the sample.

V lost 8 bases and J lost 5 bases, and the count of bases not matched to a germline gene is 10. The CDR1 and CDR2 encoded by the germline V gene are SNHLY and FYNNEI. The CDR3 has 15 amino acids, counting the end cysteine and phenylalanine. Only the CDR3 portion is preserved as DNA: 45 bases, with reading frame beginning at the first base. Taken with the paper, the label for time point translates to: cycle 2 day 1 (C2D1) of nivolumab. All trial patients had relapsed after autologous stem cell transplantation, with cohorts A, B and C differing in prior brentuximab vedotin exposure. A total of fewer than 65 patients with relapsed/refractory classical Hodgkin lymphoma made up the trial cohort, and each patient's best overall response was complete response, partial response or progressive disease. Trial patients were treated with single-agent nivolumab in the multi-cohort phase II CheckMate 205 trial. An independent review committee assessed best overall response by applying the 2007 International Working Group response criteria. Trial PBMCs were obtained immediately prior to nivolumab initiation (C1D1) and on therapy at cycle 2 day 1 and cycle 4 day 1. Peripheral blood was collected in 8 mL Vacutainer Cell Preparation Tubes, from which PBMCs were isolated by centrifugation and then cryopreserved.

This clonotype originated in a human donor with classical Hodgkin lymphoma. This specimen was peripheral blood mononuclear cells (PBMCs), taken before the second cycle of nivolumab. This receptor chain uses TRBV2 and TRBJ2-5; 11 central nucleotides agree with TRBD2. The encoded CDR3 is CASCLAGGPAETQYF. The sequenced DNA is TGTGCCAGCTGCCTAGCGGGGGGCCCTGCGGAGACCCAGTACTTC. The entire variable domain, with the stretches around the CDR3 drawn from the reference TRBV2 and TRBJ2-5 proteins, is EPEVTQTPSHQVTQMGQEVILRCVPISNHLYFYWYRQILGQKVEFLVSFYNNEISEKSEIFDDQFSVERPDGSNFTLKIRSTKLEDSAMYFCASCLAGGPAETQYFGPGTRLLVL.